This T cell receptor beta chain was sequenced in a study of control samples from healthy donors and cancer patients. Assay used: immunoSEQ multiplex PCR; TCRdb lists only in-frame clones, some missing. This table holds 35,000 to 55,000 clones, 91% found once. The sequencing sample was made of PBMCs. This receptor was identified in a middle-aged woman with head and neck cancer.

In DNA, the CDR3 is TGTGCCAGCTCACCACCCGGGGGGAACCAAGAGACCCAGTACTTC. Its translation is CASSPPGGNQETQYF. The rearrangement links TRBV18 to TRBJ2-5; 7 nucleotides align to TRBD2. With 0 bases clipped from V and 0 bases from J, the junction kept 1 base outside the gene matches. Germline V gives CDR1 KGHSH, CDR2 LQKENI. This CDR3 contains 15 residues.